These 31 T cell receptor beta chains were sequenced from one sample in a study of shared clonotypes between healthy human individuals. Clones were sequenced by immunoSEQ multiplex PCR, and TCRdb holds only the in-frame ones, with some missing. The data hold about 640,000 clones, with 55% to 75% observed a single time. The sequencing sample was made of memory CD4+ T cells sorted from blood. Subset denoted: CD45RA-negative fraction. Every receptor here comes from a woman aged 25-40 years in good health.

The rearrangement joins TRBV29-1 to TRBJ1-5, with D unresolved. This CDR3 is 13 amino acids long. V lost 3 bases, J lost 2 bases, and 8 bases lay in between. Germline CDR1 reads SQVTM; CDR2 reads ANQGSEA. Here the CDR3 DNA reads TGCAGCGTTGATATCGGAGGCAATCAGCCCCAGCATTTT. Its translation is CSVDIGGNQPQHF.

CDR3 amino acids: CATSRGQLAGELFF. CDR3 sequence (DNA): TGTGCCACCAGCAGAGGGCAGTTAGCCGGGGAGCTGTTTTTT. The chain joins TRBV15 to TRBJ2-2; no clear D gene. Germline V gene lookup returns CDR1 LNHNV and CDR2 YYDKDF (reference sequence). Trimming shortened V by 1 base and J by 6 bases, and 9 bases separated the two germline ends. The CDR3 totals 14 residues. The variable domain in full, completed from reference TRBV15 and TRBJ2-2, reads DAMVIQNPRYQVTQFGKPVTLSCSQTLNHNVMYWYQQKSSQAPKLLFHYYDKDFNNEADTPDNFQSRRPNTSFCFLDIRSPGLGDTAMYLCATSRGQLAGELFFGEGSRLTVL.

Concerning this clone: Other DNA sequences in the same sample also yield this CDR3. J is TRBJ2-5 and V is TRBV7-2, with 7 bases aligning to TRBD2. V lost 5 bases and J lost 1; bases outside the gene matches: 4. CDR3 length: 14 residues. The V gene's germline CDR1 is SGHTA and CDR2 FQGNSA. The CDR3 coding sequence is TGTGCCAGCAGCCCGGGACTACTCCAAGAGACCCAGTACTTC. Translation: CASSPGLLQETQYF.

The chain couples TRBV2 to TRBJ1-1; D is unclear. The CDR3 has 13 amino acids. The V gene lost 3 bases and the J gene lost 6 bases, with 11 bases spanning the gap. Looked up from germline, CDR1 is SNHLY and CDR2 is FYNNEI. CDR3 sequence: CASSDRRTPEAFF. Here the CDR3 DNA reads TGTGCCAGCAGTGATAGGCGGACCCCTGAAGCTTTCTTT.

The V call is TRBV10-3, the J call TRBJ2-6; no clear D. Germline V gene lookup returns CDR1 ENHRY and CDR2 SYGVKD. V was trimmed by 3 bases and J by 0 bases, leaving 6 bases between them. This CDR3 is 15 amino acids long. The CDR3 loop is CAISERVSGANVLTF. CDR3 nucleotide sequence: TGTGCCATCAGTGAACGGGTCTCTGGGGCCAACGTCCTGACTTTC.

This clone was counted a few times. The chain combines TRBV6-6 with TRBJ1-5; possibly TRBD1 for D (5 bases). The V end was cut by 1 base, the J end by 8 bases, with 12 bases between. Germline assignment: CDR1 MNHNY and CDR2 SVGAGI (reference sequence). The CDR3 has 14 residues. DNA for the CDR3: TGTGCCAGCAGTTACTTGGGGCCCCGAGAGCCCCAGCATTTT. This sequence encodes CASSYLGPREPQHF.

The chain couples TRBV30 to TRBJ2-3, with D maybe TRBD2 (5 bases). With 5 bases removed from V and 2 bases from J, the gap between germline ends came to 8 bases. Germline CDR1 GTSNPN, CDR2 SVGIG (reference sequence). The CDR3 covers 12 residues. The CDR3 DNA reads TGTGCCTGGGGGGAGTCCACAGATACGCAGTATTTT. Translated, it gives CAWGESTDTQYF.

CDR3 DNA: TGTGCCACCGCCGGGAATAGCGTACAAGAGACCCAGTACTTC. It encodes CATAGNSVQETQYF. The genes are TRBV19 and TRBJ2-5, with D possibly TRBD2 on 5 matching bases. The germline gives CDR1 LNHDA, CDR2 SQIVND (reference sequence). Trimming removed 10 bases from V and 2 bases from J, with 17 bases in between. The CDR3 spans 14 residues.

This chain joins TRBV11-2 and TRBJ2-2; maybe TRBD1 (5 bases). The length of the CDR3 is 16 residues. Deletions cut 4 bases from V and 3 bases from J, with 15 bases between. Germline V lookup: CDR1 SGHAT, CDR2 FQNNGV. CDR3 coding DNA: TGTGCCAGCAGCTATAGGGGCCGCAGTCACACCGGGGAGCTGTTTTTT. Protein product: CASSYRGRSHTGELFF.

The chain combines TRBV14 with TRBJ1-3; D is unclear. The germline gives CDR1 SGHDN, CDR2 FVKESK. Trimming pared 4 bases from V and 0 bases from J, leaving 19 bases between. This CDR3 region has 18 residues. The CDR3 loop reads CASSPLRGKKVSGNTIYF. The CDR3 nucleotides are TGTGCCAGCAGCCCCCTAAGAGGGAAGAAGGTCTCTGGAAACACCATATATTTT.

The chain links TRBV7-2 to TRBJ2-2, with 9 bases aligning to TRBD1. Trimming took 1 base from V and 6 from J; bases not matched to a gene: 15. From germline, CDR1 is SGHTA and CDR2 FQGNSA. The CDR3 loop spans 19 amino acids. The chain's CDR3 is CASSLDPRLGTGLAGELFF. The CDR3 bases are TGTGCCAGCAGCTTAGATCCGCGCCTCGGGACAGGGCTCGCCGGGGAGCTGTTTTTT. The entire variable domain, with the rest obtained from reference TRBV7-2 and TRBJ2-2, is as follows: GAGVSQSPSNKVTEKGKDVELRCDPISGHTALYWYRQSLGQGLEFLIYFQGNSAPDKSGLPSDRFSAERTGGSVSTLTIQRTQQEDSAVYLCASSLDPRLGTGLAGELFFGEGSRLTVL.

The gene calls are TRBV27 and TRBJ2-6; the match to TRBD1 covers 11 bases. The germline gives CDR1 MNHEY, CDR2 SMNVEV (reference sequence). The CDR3 loop spans 17 amino acids. The ends lost 5 bases at V and 3 bases at J; junction bases unmatched: 6. The CDR3 coding sequence is TGTGCCAGCAGTCCAGGACAGGGGGCGCATGGGGCCAACGTCCTGACTTTC. Amino acid sequence: CASSPGQGAHGANVLTF.

This sequence joins TRBV9 and TRBJ1-2; D unresolved. Germline loops: CDR1 SGDLS, CDR2 YYNGEE. V was trimmed by 0 bases and J by 8 bases, leaving 11 bases between them. CDR3 length equals 13 residues. CDR3 protein: CASSVASRNGYTF. CDR3 nucleotides: TGTGCCAGCAGCGTAGCGTCAAGGAACGGCTACACCTTC.

The chain's CDR3 is CASSFPLAVSTDTQYF. The CDR3 region has the DNA TGTGCCAGCAGCTTTCCACTAGCGGTTAGCACAGATACGCAGTATTTT. This chain connects TRBV11-2 to TRBJ2-3; 8 bases map to TRBD2. CDR3 length equals 16 residues. Germline CDR1 SGHAT, CDR2 FQNNGV. V lost 3 bases and J lost 0; bases outside the gene matches: 5.

The V gene is TRBV2, the J gene TRBJ2-3; D perhaps matches TRBD2 (6 bases). V was clipped by 6 bases and J by 3 bases, with 13 bases between them. Germline V gene data show CDR1 as SNHLY and CDR2 as FYNNEI. The CDR3 extends over 14 amino acids. The DNA of the CDR3 is TGTGCCAGCAGCCCGGGAGCTGTTACAGATACGCAGTATTTT. Translation gives CASSPGAVTDTQYF.

The CDR3 region is CASSQLGYGSSYEQYF. The DNA for the CDR3 is TGCGCCAGCAGCCAACTCGGTTACGGAAGCTCCTACGAGCAGTACTTC. The chain recombines TRBV4-1 with TRBJ2-7; D not resolved. Germline loops: CDR1 MGHRA, CDR2 YSYEKL. V was cut by 2 bases and J by 0 bases, with 14 bases left in between. The CDR3 contains 16 residues.

The chain links TRBV7-2 to TRBJ2-1; perhaps TRBD2 as D (5 bases). The germline V gene has CDR1 SGHTA and CDR2 FQGNSA. Trimming pared 11 bases from V and 8 bases from J, leaving 16 bases between. This CDR3 has 12 residues. CDR3 bases: TGTGCCGAGACTACCTCTTTATATGAGCAGTTCTTC. It is translated as CAETTSLYEQFF.

V and J are TRBV5-1 and TRBJ2-1; D is ambiguous. This CDR3 has 12 amino acids. The V end lost 2 bases, the J end lost 5 bases, and 5 bases lay between the germline ends. Germline values: CDR1 SGHRS, CDR2 YFSETQ. CDR3 sequence: CASSLSHNEQFF. The CDR3, as DNA: TGCGCCAGCAGCTTATCCCACAATGAGCAGTTCTTC. Supplemented by reference TRBV5-1 and TRBJ2-1, the full variable domain reads KAGVTQTPRYLIKTRGQQVTLSCSPISGHRSVSWYQQTPGQGLQFLFEYFSETQRNKGNFPGRFSGRQFSNSRSEMNVSTLELGDSALYLCASSLSHNEQFFGPGTRLTVL.

V usage is TRBV5-1 and J usage is TRBJ1-2; D is perhaps TRBD1 (5 bases). CDR3 length equals 14 residues. Germline CDR1 reads SGHRS; CDR2 reads YFSETQ. The V end lost 0 bases, the J end lost 2 bases, and 8 bases lay between the germline ends. The CDR3 nucleotides are TGCGCCAGCAGCTTGGACAGGAGAAACTATGGCTACACCTTC. Protein: CASSLDRRNYGYTF.

J is TRBJ2-7 and V is TRBV4-1, with a weak D call TRBD2 (6 bases). Germline V gene sequence: CDR1 MGHRA, CDR2 YSYEKL. The CDR3 totals 17 residues. Trimming stripped 4 bases from V and 2 bases from J, with 21 bases between. This CDR3 reads CASSPIWRDGNTYEQYF. The CDR3 region has the DNA TGCGCCAGCAGCCCCATTTGGAGGGATGGAAATACCTACGAGCAGTACTTC.

The chain combines TRBV5-4 with TRBJ2-3; no reliable D call. The CDR3 covers 15 residues. Trimming removed 1 base at V and 0 bases at J, with 9 bases between. Germline V CDR1 and CDR2: SGHNT, YYREEE (reference sequence). The CDR3 region is CASSLYVGSTDTQYF. DNA of the CDR3: TGTGCCAGCAGCTTGTACGTGGGAAGCACAGATACGCAGTATTTT.

The rearrangement joins TRBV19 to TRBJ1-4; unclear D gene. The V gene's germline CDR1 is LNHDA and CDR2 SQIVND (reference sequence). Trimming took 7 bases from V and 0 from J, leaving 12 bases between them. The CDR3 spans 15 residues. The chain's CDR3 is CASKLTAATNEKLFF. The CDR3 coding sequence is TGTGCCAGTAAACTGACGGCAGCAACTAATGAAAAACTGTTTTTT.

This chain links TRBV28 with TRBJ2-1; D gene unclear. This CDR3 is built from 12 residues. V dropped 7 bases and J dropped 4 bases, with 8 bases sitting between them. Germline loops: CDR1 MDHEN, CDR2 SYDVKM. CDR3 sequence reads: CASTDTYNEQFF. CDR3 sequence (DNA): TGTGCCAGCACCGATACGTACAATGAGCAGTTCTTC.

The chain couples TRBV7-8 to TRBJ2-7; D is possibly TRBD2 (6 bases). V lost 1 base, J lost 1 base, and 20 bases lay in between. Germline lookup yields CDR1 SGHVS and CDR2 FQNEAQ. This CDR3 region has 18 residues. The CDR3 protein is CASSLGGLASQQSYEQYF. CDR3 coding DNA: TGTGCCAGCAGCTTAGGAGGGCTAGCGAGCCAGCAATCCTACGAGCAGTACTTC.

The V call is TRBV7-8, the J call TRBJ2-7, with 7 bases fitting TRBD1. After removal of 5 bases from V and 1 base from J, the junction contained 2 bases not matched to a gene. Germline-derived CDR1 and CDR2 are SGHVS and FQNEAQ. CDR3 length: 13 amino acids. CDR3 protein: CASSRQGSYEQYF. The CDR3 DNA sequence: TGTGCCAGCAGCCGACAGGGTTCCTACGAGCAGTACTTC. Full variable domain (missing parts from reference TRBV7-8 and TRBJ2-7): GAGVSQSPRYKVAKRGQDVALRCDPISGHVSLFWYQQALGQGPEFLTYFQNEAQLDKSGLPSDRFFAERPEGSVSTLKIQRTQQEDSAVYLCASSRQGSYEQYFGPGTRLTVT.

The J gene is TRBJ2-5, the V gene TRBV7-8, with D unclear. The CDR3 has 15 amino acids. CDR1 and CDR2 (germline): SGHVS, FQNEAQ. V gave up 1 base and J gave up 7 bases, with 16 bases separating them. The CDR3 reads CASSLGAHLSPTQYF. The CDR3 DNA is TGTGCCAGCAGCTTAGGTGCCCATCTGTCGCCGACCCAGTACTTC.

In regard to this clone: Distinct nucleotide sequences in the sample also encode this CDR3. The V call is TRBV5-1, the J call TRBJ2-1; D call uncertain. V was cut by 2 bases and J by 1 base, with 10 bases left in between. The CDR3 spans 15 residues. Germline CDR1 is SGHRS and CDR2 is YFSETQ. The CDR3 loop reads CASSFSSGSYNEQFF. DNA for the CDR3: TGCGCCAGCAGCTTTAGTTCCGGGTCCTACAATGAGCAGTTCTTC.

The genes are TRBV30 and TRBJ1-5; 9 nucleotides match TRBD1. The ends lost 7 bases at V and 4 bases at J; junction bases unmatched: 11. Germline loops: CDR1 GTSNPN, CDR2 SVGIG (reference sequence). This CDR3 is 15 amino acids long. DNA for the CDR3: TGTGCCTCAACCCTATCGGGACAGGGAAATCAGCCCCAGCATTTT. It specifies CASTLSGQGNQPQHF.

V gene TRBV18 combines with J gene TRBJ1-1; D remains unclear. The V and J ends lost 3 bases and 7 bases respectively, with 9 bases between them. Looked up from germline, CDR1 is KGHSH and CDR2 is LQKENI. The CDR3 runs to 12 residues. The CDR3 reads CASSPWGGEAFF. The CDR3 nucleotides read TGTGCCAGCTCACCCTGGGGAGGTGAAGCTTTCTTT.

This chain connects TRBV28 to TRBJ1-4; unclear D gene. This CDR3 has 14 amino acids. Trimming took off 5 bases at V and 2 bases at J, with 9 bases between the two ends. The germline CDR1 and CDR2 sequences are MDHEN and SYDVKM. In DNA form, the CDR3 reads TGTGCCAGCAGTCCCAGGCTCACTAATGAAAAACTGTTTTTT. It yields the protein CASSPRLTNEKLFF.

The chain employs TRBV2 and TRBJ2-2; 13 positions match TRBD2. In germline, CDR1 is SNHLY, CDR2 FYNNEI. J was trimmed by 5 bases and V by 7 bases; bases with no gene match: 4. The CDR3 runs to 15 residues. The CDR3 is CASTPGLAGTGELFF. CDR3 nucleotide sequence: TGTGCCAGCACTCCGGGACTAGCGGGAACCGGGGAGCTGTTTTTT.